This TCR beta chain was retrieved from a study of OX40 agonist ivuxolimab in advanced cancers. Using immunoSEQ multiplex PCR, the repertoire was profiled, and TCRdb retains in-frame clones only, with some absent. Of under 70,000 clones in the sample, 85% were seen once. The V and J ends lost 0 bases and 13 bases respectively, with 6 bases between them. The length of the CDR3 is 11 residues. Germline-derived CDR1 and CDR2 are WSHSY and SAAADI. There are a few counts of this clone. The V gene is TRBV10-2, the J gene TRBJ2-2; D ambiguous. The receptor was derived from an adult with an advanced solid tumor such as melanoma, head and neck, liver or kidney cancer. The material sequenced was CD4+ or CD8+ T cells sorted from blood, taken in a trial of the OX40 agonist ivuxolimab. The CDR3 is CASSESNLLFF. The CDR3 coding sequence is TGCGCCAGCAGTGAGTCGAATTTGCTGTTTTTT.